These 13 T cell receptor beta chains share one sample of origin, sequenced in a study of blood T cell repertoires in COVID-19. Data came from immunoSEQ multiplex PCR; TCRdb stores just in-frame clones and leaves some out. The table lists approximately 100,000 clones, 75% to 85% of them singletons. Sequencing was done on a sample of peripheral blood. These receptor sequences come from a human donor in a cohort sampled during active COVID-19.

V is TRBV7-3 and J is TRBJ2-5; 8 positions match TRBD1. The germline V gene has CDR1 SGHTA and CDR2 FQGTGA. V lost 5 bases to trimming and J lost 5 bases; unmatched junction nucleotides: 7. CDR3 length: 14 residues. CDR3 in amino acids: CASSPGGAGETQYF. The CDR3 DNA follows: TGTGCCAGCAGCCCAGGGGGCGCTGGGGAGACCCAGTACTTC.

The chain is built from TRBV7-2 and TRBJ1-5, with 7 bases identical to TRBD1. This CDR3 comprises 15 residues. Losses at the gene ends were 4 bases for V and 2 bases for J; bases not matched to a gene: 5. Per the germline V gene, CDR1 is SGHTA and CDR2 is FQGNSA. This CDR3 reads CASSSGTVGNQPQHF. As DNA, the CDR3 is TGTGCCAGCAGCTCTGGGACAGTCGGCAATCAGCCCCAGCATTTT.

The gene calls are TRBV5-4 and TRBJ1-4; the D is unclear. The CDR3 sequence is 14 residues long. V lost 1 base, J lost 2 bases, and 6 bases lay in between. Germline V gene sequence: CDR1 SGHNT, CDR2 YYREEE (reference sequence). The CDR3 loop reads CASSLWHTNEKLFF. The CDR3 coding sequence is TGTGCCAGCAGCTTGTGGCATACTAATGAAAAACTGTTTTTT.

This clone was detected only once. This chain joins TRBV7-2 and TRBJ1-2; D is possibly TRBD1 (6 bases). The CDR3 is 14 amino acids. V was cut by 5 bases and J by 4 bases, with 14 bases left in between. Germline V gives CDR1 SGHTA, CDR2 FQGNSA. In DNA form, the CDR3 reads TGTGCCAGCAGCCCGGGACAACCAGGCTATGGCTACACCTTC. Amino acids: CASSPGQPGYGYTF. The full variable domain, its missing parts supplied by reference TRBV7-2 and TRBJ1-2, is GAGVSQSPSNKVTEKGKDVELRCDPISGHTALYWYRQSLGQGLEFLIYFQGNSAPDKSGLPSDRFSAERTGGSVSTLTIQRTQQEDSAVYLCASSPGQPGYGYTFGSGTRLTVV.

This clone occurred once. In DNA, the CDR3 is TGTGCCAGCAGTGAAGCTCCAGGGGCTACGCAGTATTTT. Translated, it gives CASSEAPGATQYF. The chain carries TRBV2 and TRBJ2-3; TRBD1 is a possible D gene (6 bases). Trimming stripped 0 bases from V and 8 bases from J, with 9 bases between. CDR1 SNHLY and CDR2 FYNNEI come from the germline V gene. The CDR3 length is 13 residues.

V and J are TRBV7-3 and TRBJ2-7, with a weak D call TRBD2 (7 bases). The CDR3 totals 15 residues. V shed 5 bases and J shed 2 bases, with 16 bases lying between them. The germline V gene encodes CDR1 SGHTA and CDR2 FQGTGA. Here the CDR3 reads CASSVRGGGTYEQYF. The CDR3 DNA reads TGTGCCAGCAGCGTAAGGGGAGGGGGTACCTACGAGCAGTACTTC.

This chain joins TRBV30 and TRBJ2-3, with a possible D match to TRBD2 (5 bases). The V gene lost 0 bases and the J gene lost 4 bases, with 14 bases spanning the gap. Germline V gene sequence: CDR1 GTSNPN, CDR2 SVGIG (reference sequence). The CDR3 spans 15 residues. Written as DNA, the CDR3 is TGTGCCTGGAGTGTAGGTGGTAGCGCAGCAGATACGCAGTATTTT. This sequence encodes CAWSVGGSAADTQYF.

The chain employs TRBV4-3 and TRBJ1-6, with D unclear. The CDR3 is 14 amino acids. The germline V gene encodes CDR1 LGHNA and CDR2 YSLEER. The ends were cut back, 1 base at V and 6 bases at J, with 7 bases in the middle. The CDR3 is CASSQGAGNSPLHF. CDR3 nucleotides: TGCGCCAGCAGCCAAGGGGCCGGTAATTCACCCCTCCACTTT.

This clone has just one count. V is TRBV19 and J is TRBJ2-7; 10 bases are shared with TRBD2. The CDR3 totals 15 residues. After removal of 5 bases from V and 4 bases from J, the junction contained 8 bases not matched to a gene. CDR1 and CDR2 from the germline V gene are LNHDA and SQIVND (reference sequence). CDR3 in DNA: TGTGCCAGTAGTTCCCGGACTAGCGGAAGTTACGAGCAGTACTTC. It translates to CASSSRTSGSYEQYF. The full variable domain, completed using reference TRBV19 and TRBJ2-7, is DGGITQSPKYLFRKEGQNVTLSCEQNLNHDAMYWYRQDPGQGLRLIYYSQIVNDFQKGDIAEGYSVSREKKESFPLTVTSAQKNPTAFYLCASSSRTSGSYEQYFGPGTRLTVT.

The CDR3 loop reads CAISAGTGNTEAFF. In DNA, the CDR3 is TGTGCCATCAGCGCCGGGACAGGGAACACTGAAGCTTTCTTT. The chain combines TRBV10-3 with TRBJ1-1; 8 bases fit TRBD1. The V segment lost 6 bases and the J segment 1 base; nucleotides outside the gene matches: 4. Germline values: CDR1 ENHRY, CDR2 SYGVKD. The length of the CDR3 is 14 residues.

The genes are TRBV15 and TRBJ1-5; no firm D call. The V gene lost 1 base and the J gene lost 7 bases, with 11 bases spanning the gap. The CDR3 extends over 14 amino acids. CDR1 and CDR2 (germline): LNHNV, YYDKDF (reference sequence). This CDR3 is CATSRAEGGQPQHF. The CDR3 DNA reads as TGTGCCACCAGCAGAGCAGAAGGCGGACAGCCCCAGCATTTT.

The CDR3 DNA follows: TGTGCCAGCAGCGATCCGGGGGTGGGAGGAGATACGCAGTATTTT. This gives the protein CASSDPGVGGDTQYF. The chain recombines TRBV5-4 with TRBJ2-3; a weak D match, TRBD2 (6 bases). The V gene lost 4 bases and the J gene lost 5 bases, with 17 bases spanning the gap. The CDR3 contains 15 residues. CDR1 is SGHNT, CDR2 YYREEE, per germline (reference sequence).

The chain couples TRBV7-7 to TRBJ2-5; tentatively, D is TRBD2 (6 bases). The germline V and J ends were trimmed by 2 bases and 5 bases, with 15 bases remaining between them. The germline V gene encodes CDR1 SSHAT and CDR2 FNYEAQ (reference sequence). The CDR3 has 15 amino acids. CDR3 loop: CASSLRAGNYETQYF. The CDR3 DNA follows: TGTGCCAGCAGCTTAAGGGCGGGGAATTATGAGACCCAGTACTTC.